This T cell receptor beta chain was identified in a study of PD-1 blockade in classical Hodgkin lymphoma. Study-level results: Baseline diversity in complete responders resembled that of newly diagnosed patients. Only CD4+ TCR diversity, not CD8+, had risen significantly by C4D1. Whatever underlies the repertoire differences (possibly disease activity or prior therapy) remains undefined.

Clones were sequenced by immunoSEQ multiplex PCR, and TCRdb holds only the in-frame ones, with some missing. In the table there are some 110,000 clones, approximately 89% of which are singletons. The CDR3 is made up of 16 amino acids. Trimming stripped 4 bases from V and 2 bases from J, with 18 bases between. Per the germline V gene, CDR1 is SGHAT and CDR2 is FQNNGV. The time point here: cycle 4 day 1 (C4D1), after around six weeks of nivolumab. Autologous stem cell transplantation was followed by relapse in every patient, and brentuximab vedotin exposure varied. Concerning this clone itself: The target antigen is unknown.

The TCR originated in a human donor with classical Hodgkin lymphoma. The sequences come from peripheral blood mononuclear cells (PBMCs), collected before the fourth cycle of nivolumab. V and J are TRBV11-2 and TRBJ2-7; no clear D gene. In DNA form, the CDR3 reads TGTGCCAGCAGCTCTACTGCCCCGTTTCCAGCCTACGAGCAGTACTTC. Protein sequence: CASSSTAPFPAYEQYF.